A single T cell receptor (beta chain) is shown here with its context. Its cognate antigen is unknown. The germline gives CDR1 MNHEY, CDR2 SMNVEV (reference sequence). Trimming left V 3 bases short and J 7 bases short, with 13 bases between. The CDR3 is made up of 14 amino acids. This sample stems from a study of shared clonotypes between healthy human individuals. Study-wide results and limits: Since donors were few, the genetic and exposure-history diversity represented was limited.

Clones were sequenced by immunoSEQ multiplex PCR, and TCRdb holds only the in-frame ones, with some missing. Of over 2 million clones listed, roughly 90% were seen once; the top ten hold about 0.36%. Sequencing used naive CD4+ T cells from PBMCs. This sample's subset: CD45RA+ positively selected. This receptor was identified in a man between 18 and 29 years old in good health. Some clones in this sample may be carry-over from other donors' samples. The chain couples TRBV27 to TRBJ2-1, with D perhaps TRBD2 (5 bases). The CDR3 DNA reads TGTGCCAGCAGTTTGAACGGGGATGGGAATGAGCAGTTCTTC. Translating gives CASSLNGDGNEQFF.